This T cell receptor beta chain is drawn from a study of blood T cell repertoires in COVID-19. The germline V gene encodes CDR1 SQVTM and CDR2 ANQGSEA. This CDR3 comprises 15 residues. V lost 5 bases, J lost 9 bases, and 23 bases lay in between. Assay: immunoSEQ multiplex PCR; the TCRdb copy retains only in-frame clones and omits some. The sample contains 150,000 to 200,000 clones, roughly 88% of which appear only once. Only one count was recorded for this clone. The sample consisted of PBMCs or T cells enriched from blood (not recorded which). This chain uses TRBV29-1 with TRBJ2-1, with D possibly matching TRBD2 (6 bases). The receptor's source is a woman aged 18-29 years who had recovered from COVID-19. CDR3 amino acids: CSVQASTRGGVEQFF. Here the CDR3 DNA reads TGCAGCGTTCAAGCCTCCACTCGGGGCGGGGTTGAGCAGTTCTTC.